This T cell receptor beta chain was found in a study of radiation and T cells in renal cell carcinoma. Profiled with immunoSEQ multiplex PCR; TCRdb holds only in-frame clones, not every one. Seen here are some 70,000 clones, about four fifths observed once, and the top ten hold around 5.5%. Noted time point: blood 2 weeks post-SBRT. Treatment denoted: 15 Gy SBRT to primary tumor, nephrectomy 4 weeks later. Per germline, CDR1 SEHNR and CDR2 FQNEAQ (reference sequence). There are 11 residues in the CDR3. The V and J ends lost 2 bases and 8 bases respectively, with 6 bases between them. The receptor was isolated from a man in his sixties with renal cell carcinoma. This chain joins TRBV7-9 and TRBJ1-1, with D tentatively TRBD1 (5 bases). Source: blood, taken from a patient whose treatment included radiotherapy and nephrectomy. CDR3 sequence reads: CASSLWGEAFF. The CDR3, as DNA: TGTGCCAGCAGCTTATGGGGGGAAGCTTTCTTT.